This is a list of T cell receptor beta chains from one sample in a study of T cell changes during pregnancy in multiple sclerosis. The repertoire was sequenced with immunoSEQ multiplex PCR; TCRdb's copy has only in-frame clones and lacks some. Of 50,000 to 65,000 clones in the sample, about 90% were seen once. Sample: peripheral blood, taken in the third trimester of pregnancy. The source is a female donor in good health, enrolled as a control in a pregnancy study. The CDR3 runs from the conserved cysteine through the conserved F or W. A D gene is named only where the DNA matches it firmly. Not every row has a clone size; where given, it reads once, few, many or a size class.

TRBV11-2	NA	TRBJ2-3	TRBD1	TGTGCCAGCAGCTTCATCTCCGGGACAGGGGAGCAGTATTTT	CASSFISGTGEQYF
TRBV7-8	NA	TRBJ2-7	NA	TGTGCCAGCAGCTTAAGGAGGGGTAACTACGAGCAGTACTTC	CASSLRRGNYEQYF
TRBV25-1	NA	TRBJ2-5	TRBD2	TGTGCCAGCAGTGAGAGCCATAGCGGGGTTGGGGAGACCCAGTACTTC	CASSESHSGVGETQYF
TRBV7-9	NA	TRBJ2-7	NA	TGTGCCAGCAGCCTAGGGCCGGGGGAAGGCGAGCAGTACTTC	CASSLGPGEGEQYF
TRBV19	NA	TRBJ1-5	NA	TGTGCCAGTAGTTTGACAGCTATCAATCAGCCCCAGCATTTT	CASSLTAINQPQHF
TRBV9	NA	TRBJ2-3	NA	TGTGCCAGCAGCGCGGGACTTCGGCGTAGCACAGATACGCAGTATTTT	CASSAGLRRSTDTQYF
TRBV18	NA	TRBJ1-2	TRBD1	TGTGCCAGCTCACCCTTAGACAGGGGAGGTGGCTACACCTTC	CASSPLDRGGGYTF
TRBV11-3	NA	TRBJ2-5	TRBD1	TGTGCCAGCAGCTTAGAAGGGGGCAAGACCCAGTACTTC	CASSLEGGKTQYF
TRBV27	NA	TRBJ1-2	NA	TGTGCCAGCAGTTGGGAGGGAAGAAGTGGCTACACCTTC	CASSWEGRSGYTF
TRBV29-1	NA	TRBJ2-2	TRBD2	TGCAGCGGGACTAGCGGCACCGGGGAGCTGTTTTTT	CSGTSGTGELFF
TRBV18	NA	TRBJ2-2	NA	TGTGCCAGCTCACCACCAGCACAGGGCAACACCGGGGAGCTGTTTTTT	CASSPPAQGNTGELFF
TRBV18	NA	TRBJ2-2	NA	TGTGCCAGCTCTTCGGGAACCGGGGAGCTGTTTTTT	CASSSGTGELFF
TRBV6-1	NA	TRBJ1-5	TRBD1	TGTGCCAGCAGGGACACAGGGGCGGGCAATCAGCCCCAGCATTTT	CASRDTGAGNQPQHF
TRBV2	few	TRBJ2-5	NA	TGTGCCAGCAGTGAAGCGCTTCGGGGGTACGCAGAGACCCAGTACTTC	CASSEALRGYAETQYF
TRBV9	NA	TRBJ2-3	NA	TGTGCCAGCAGCCTAGATGGGGGGAAGACGCAGTATTTT	CASSLDGGKTQYF
TRBV7-9	once	TRBJ2-4	NA	TGTGCCAGCAGCCCAGATGAGCGACCCAAAAACATTCAGTACTTC	CASSPDERPKNIQYF
TRBV19	NA	TRBJ1-6	NA	TGTGCCAGTACCGATTTTACAGGGAGCTCCTATAATTCACCCCTCCACTTT	CASTDFTGSSYNSPLHF
TRBV5-8	NA	TRBJ1-1	NA	TGTGCCAGCAGCTCCAGGGGCGCCGGGGGGACTGAAGCTTTCTTT	CASSSRGAGGTEAFF
TRBV12-5	once	TRBJ1-1	NA	TGTGCTAGTACCCTAGAGCCTAACACTGAAGCTTTCTTT	CASTLEPNTEAFF
TRBV4-3	NA	TRBJ2-2	TRBD2	TGCGCCAGCAGCCAAGAAGGCGGGCCGGGGGGAGTTGCCGGGGAGCTGTTTTTT	CASSQEGGPGGVAGELFF
TRBV5-1	NA	TRBJ1-1	TRBD1	TGCGCCAGCAGCTCCGACAGGGGTGAGGCTTTCTTT	CASSSDRGEAFF
TRBV7-2	NA	TRBJ1-4	TRBD1	TGTGCCAGCAGCATCACCGGGACAGGGGTGACTAATGAAAAACTGTTTTTT	CASSITGTGVTNEKLFF
TRBV2	NA	TRBJ1-2	NA	TGTGCCAGCAGTGACTACGGAGATGGCTACACCTTC	CASSDYGDGYTF
TRBV6-1	NA	TRBJ1-5	NA	TGTGCCAGTAATAGCAATCAGCCCCAGCATTTT	CASNSNQPQHF
TRBV5-1	NA	TRBJ1-5	TRBD1	TGCGCCAGCAGCCCGGGACAGGGGAATCAGCCCCAGCATTTT	CASSPGQGNQPQHF
TRBV5-4	NA	TRBJ2-1	TRBD2	TGTGCCAGCAGCCTAGGACTAGCGGGGGGAGATGAGCAGTTCTTC	CASSLGLAGGDEQFF
TRBV28	once	TRBJ1-3	NA	TGTGCCAGCCGAGTGGGGCTCCTCTCTGGAAACACCATATATTTT	CASRVGLLSGNTIYF
TRBV18	NA	TRBJ2-1	TRBD2	TGTGCCAGCTCACCCGGACTAGCGGGAACGTTCGGGCAGTTCTTC	CASSPGLAGTFGQFF
TRBV29-1	few	TRBJ1-5	NA	TGCAGCGTTGGGGACATTAGCAATCAGCCCCAGCATTTT	CSVGDISNQPQHF
TRBV5-1	NA	TRBJ2-3	TRBD2	TGCGCCAGCAGCCTGGAGGGGTCTAGCGGGAGATGGGGCACAGATACGCAGTATTTT	CASSLEGSSGRWGTDTQYF